This passage covers 25 T cell receptor beta chains from one sample sequenced in a study of shared clonotypes between healthy human individuals. This table comes from immunoSEQ multiplex PCR, and its TCRdb copy is limited to in-frame clones, with some not included. The table includes about 2.3 million clones, approximately 90% detected once. Sequences were obtained from naive CD4+ T cells from PBMCs. Stated subset: CD45RA+ positively selected. These receptors were obtained from a young man in good health. Some clones in this sample may be carry-over from other donors' samples.

V is TRBV7-2 and J is TRBJ2-7; 8 positions agree with TRBD1. V lost 5 bases, J lost 0 bases, and 12 bases stayed unmatched. The CDR3 runs to 17 residues. Germline V gene sequence: CDR1 SGHTA, CDR2 FQGNSA. In DNA form, the CDR3 reads TGTGCCAGCAGCGTACCCCGGGGACAGGAAAGCTCCTACGAGCAGTACTTC. This translates into CASSVPRGQESSYEQYF.

The chain carries TRBV28 and TRBJ1-5, with TRBD1 identical over 7 bases. V lost 6 bases to trimming and J lost 3 bases; unmatched junction nucleotides: 8. The length of the CDR3 is 15 residues. The germline V gene encodes CDR1 MDHEN and CDR2 SYDVKM. CDR3 nucleotide sequence: TGTGCCAGCAGCAGGGGGGGGGCGAACAATCAGCCCCAGCATTTT. Translated: CASSRGGANNQPQHF. The whole variable domain, remainder taken from reference TRBV28 and TRBJ1-5, is DVKVTQSSRYLVKRTGEKVFLECVQDMDHENMFWYRQDPGLGLRLIYFSYDVKMKEKGDIPEGYSVSREKKERFSLILESASTNQTSMYLCASSRGGANNQPQHFGDGTRLSIL.

The rearrangement joins TRBV10-3 to TRBJ2-7; either TRBD1 or TRBD2 may supply D (5 bases each). V lost 7 bases and J 2 bases, leaving 18 bases between the germline ends. The CDR3 length is 15 residues. Germline CDR1 and CDR2: ENHRY and SYGVKD. The CDR3 loop is CAITAMGTAAYEQYF. In DNA, the CDR3 is TGTGCCATCACCGCGATGGGGACGGCAGCCTACGAGCAGTACTTC.

The chain combines TRBV7-3 with TRBJ2-3, with 11 bases aligning to TRBD2. The CDR3 totals 17 residues. Unmatched junction bases numbered 10, after V lost 5 bases and J lost 3 bases. The germline V gene has CDR1 SGHTA and CDR2 FQGTGA. The CDR3 nucleotides read TGTGCCAGCAGCCTCGCCCCGACTAGCGGGGATACAGATACGCAGTATTTT. It translates to CASSLAPTSGDTDTQYF.

The chain recombines TRBV18 with TRBJ2-1; the match to TRBD2 covers 9 bases. Germline V gene lookup returns CDR1 KGHSH and CDR2 LQKENI. J gave up 2 bases and V 3 bases, and 5 bases lay outside the gene matches. The CDR3 has 16 amino acids. As DNA, the CDR3 is TGTGCCAGCTCACCTTCGGGCGGGAGGGCCTACAATGAGCAGTTCTTC. As protein: CASSPSGGRAYNEQFF.

The rearrangement uses TRBV10-3 and TRBJ2-3, with TRBD2 matching 9 bases. V lost 0 bases and J lost 4; bases outside the gene matches: 17. Germline V gives CDR1 ENHRY, CDR2 SYGVKD. This CDR3 comprises 20 residues. CDR3 in DNA: TGTGCCATCAGTGAGTCTGTCGCGACCTACAAAGCGGGAGGAGCAGATACGCAGTATTTT. Its protein is CAISESVATYKAGGADTQYF.

This chain connects TRBV4-1 to TRBJ1-1; D is unclear. The CDR3 is made up of 15 amino acids. Trimming left V 0 bases short and J 0 bases short, with 8 bases between. Germline V gives CDR1 MGHRA, CDR2 YSYEKL. The CDR3 region is CASSQDVTMNTEAFF. The CDR3 DNA sequence: TGCGCCAGCAGCCAAGACGTGACAATGAACACTGAAGCTTTCTTT.

Points on this clone: Other DNA sequences of this sample code for an identical CDR3. The gene calls are TRBV6-5 and TRBJ2-6; maybe TRBD2 (7 bases). Germline V CDR1 and CDR2: MNHEY, SVGAGI. V was clipped by 0 bases and J by 4 bases, with 10 bases between them. The CDR3 is 16 residues long. CDR3 amino acids: CASSYSGGAGANVLTF. The CDR3 nucleotides read TGTGCCAGCAGTTACTCTGGGGGGGCAGGGGCCAACGTCCTGACTTTC.

J is TRBJ2-5 and V is TRBV9; D is tentatively TRBD1 or TRBD2 (6 bases each). There are 15 residues in the CDR3. CDR1 SGDLS and CDR2 YYNGEE come from the germline V gene. Trimming removed 3 bases from V and 4 bases from J, with 16 bases in between. CDR3 amino acids: CASSARLGGTETQYF. CDR3 DNA: TGTGCCAGCAGCGCCCGACTAGGGGGTACAGAGACCCAGTACTTC.

The V gene is TRBV29-1, the J gene TRBJ2-5; TRBD1 is a possible D gene (6 bases). The tail of the sequence fits TRBJ2-7 better, so the J call may be wrong. This CDR3 spans 11 amino acids. Germline V gene data show CDR1 as SQVTM and CDR2 as ANQGSEA. DNA for the CDR3: TGCAGCGTTGTGAGGGGGATCGAGCAGTACTTC. It yields the protein CSVVRGIEQYF.

The V call is TRBV6-6, the J call TRBJ2-5, with D perhaps being TRBD1 or TRBD2 (7 bases each). The J call may be faulty, since TRBJ2-7 better matches the DNA end. Germline V gene data show CDR1 as MNHNY and CDR2 as SVGAGI (reference sequence). There are 15 residues in the CDR3. The CDR3 loop reads CASSYHQRDSPEQYF. CDR3 DNA: TGTGCCAGCAGTTACCACCAGCGGGACAGTCCCGAGCAGTACTTC.

The V gene is TRBV5-6, the J gene TRBJ2-7; D remains ambiguous. Per the germline V gene, CDR1 is SGHDT and CDR2 is YYEEEE. The CDR3 runs to 12 residues. With 5 bases removed from V and 3 bases from J, the gap between germline ends came to 9 bases. CDR3 nucleotides: TGTGCCAGCAGAGGCCCGAACTACGAGCAGTACTTC. This codes for CASRGPNYEQYF.

The V gene is TRBV2, the J gene TRBJ2-7; TRBD2 agrees at 11 bases. CDR1 and CDR2 from the germline V gene are SNHLY and FYNNEI. The J segment lost 7 bases and the V segment lost 6 bases, leaving 8 bases of the junction unmatched. The CDR3 totals 14 residues. CDR3 residues: CASSSLAGVVEQYF. The CDR3 DNA reads as TGTGCCAGCAGCTCACTAGCGGGAGTCGTAGAGCAGTACTTC.

V usage is TRBV19 and J usage is TRBJ2-7, with D perhaps being TRBD1 or TRBD2 (5 bases each). This CDR3 is 14 amino acids long. CDR1 and CDR2 (germline): LNHDA, SQIVND (reference sequence). V shed 3 bases and J shed 6 bases, with 15 bases lying between them. The CDR3 is CASSMGPLRGEQYF. For the CDR3, the DNA is TGTGCCAGTAGTATGGGCCCCCTGAGGGGCGAGCAGTACTTC. The variable domain in full, completed from reference TRBV19 and TRBJ2-7, reads DGGITQSPKYLFRKEGQNVTLSCEQNLNHDAMYWYRQDPGQGLRLIYYSQIVNDFQKGDIAEGYSVSREKKESFPLTVTSAQKNPTAFYLCASSMGPLRGEQYFGPGTRLTVT.

The chain couples TRBV6-1 to TRBJ2-7, with unresolved D. V was pared by 6 bases and J by 3 bases, with 12 bases between. Looked up from germline, CDR1 is MNHNS and CDR2 is SASEGT. The CDR3 spans 13 residues. CDR3 bases: TGTGCCAGCAGAGCTCCAAGGTACTACGAGCAGTACTTC. Its translation: CASRAPRYYEQYF.

The CDR3 is CASRDRGGYGYTF. The CDR3 bases are TGCGCCAGCAGGGACAGGGGGGGCTATGGCTACACCTTC. The chain is built from TRBV10-2 and TRBJ1-2; 10 nucleotides align to TRBD1. The CDR3 has 13 amino acids. With 6 bases clipped from V and 4 bases from J, the junction kept 2 bases outside the gene matches. Germline values: CDR1 WSHSY, CDR2 SAAADI.

The chain uses TRBV2 and TRBJ2-1, with TRBD2 as a possible D gene (6 bases). Trimming cost V 6 bases and J 2 bases, with 14 bases left between them. In germline, CDR1 is SNHLY, CDR2 FYNNEI. The CDR3 runs to 15 residues. The CDR3 DNA reads TGTGCCAGCAGCACCGGGACTGACACCTACAATGAGCAGTTCTTC. Translating gives CASSTGTDTYNEQFF.

This clone was seen a single time. The chain carries TRBV28 and TRBJ2-5; 9 bases are shared with TRBD2. Near its end, the DNA agrees better with TRBJ2-7, so the J call may be wrong. Germline V gene data show CDR1 as MDHEN and CDR2 as SYDVKM. CDR3 size: 14 residues. The CDR3 nucleotides read TGTGCCAGCAGGCCTAGCGGGATCTCCTACGAGCAGTACTTC. Translation: CASRPSGISYEQYF.

The table lists this clone with a few counts. The sample has other DNA sequences that encode this CDR3 too. The rearrangement joins TRBV19 to TRBJ1-5; 8 bases are a match to TRBD1. CDR3 size: 13 residues. Trimming took 6 bases from V and 2 from J; bases not matched to a gene: 0. Looked up from germline, CDR1 is LNHDA and CDR2 is SQIVND (reference sequence). CDR3 sequence reads: CASRDRGNQPQHF. CDR3 DNA: TGTGCCAGTAGGGACAGGGGCAATCAGCCCCAGCATTTT.

Here the CDR3 DNA reads TGTGCCAGCAGCCTGAATAATTGGTCCTACGAGCAGTACTTC. Translation gives CASSLNNWSYEQYF. The J gene is TRBJ2-7, the V gene TRBV5-8; D uncertain. This CDR3 is 14 amino acids long. Germline V gene lookup returns CDR1 SGHTS and CDR2 YDEGEE. V lost 4 bases and J 1 base, leaving 12 bases between the germline ends. Based on the CDR3 plus reference TRBV5-8 and TRBJ2-7, the full variable domain is EAGVTQSPTHLIKTRGQQATLRCSPISGHTSVYWYQQALGLGLQFLLWYDEGEERNRGNFPPRFSGRQFPNYSSELNVNALELEDSALYLCASSLNNWSYEQYFGPGTRLTVT.

In this sample, this clone turned up once. The chain carries TRBV7-3 and TRBJ2-2, with 7 bases identical to TRBD2. The CDR3 is 16 residues long. The germline V gene has CDR1 SGHTA and CDR2 FQGTGA. The V gene end was trimmed by 1 base and the J gene end by 1 base; junction bases not matched to a gene: 3. The CDR3 sequence is CASSLSGSRNTGELFF. The CDR3 DNA is TGTGCCAGCAGCTTAAGCGGGAGCAGGAACACCGGGGAGCTGTTTTTT.

The sample holds one count of this clone. The V and J genes are TRBV6-5 and TRBJ2-7; a possible D gene is TRBD2 (5 bases). CDR1 MNHEY and CDR2 SVGAGI come from the germline V gene. With 7 bases removed from V and 0 bases from J, the gap between germline ends came to 16 bases. CDR3 length equals 15 residues. In DNA form, the CDR3 reads TGTGCCAGCACCGGAACGGGCGGGTTCTCCTACGAGCAGTACTTC. As protein: CASTGTGGFSYEQYF.

The chain combines TRBV27 with TRBJ2-1; 8 positions match TRBD2. The germline V gene has CDR1 MNHEY and CDR2 SMNVEV (reference sequence). Losses at the gene ends were 2 bases for V and 8 bases for J; bases not matched to a gene: 11. CDR3 length equals 16 residues. CDR3 DNA sequence: TGTGCCAGCAGTTTAGGGGCCGGGAGGGCCTTGGATGAGCAGTTCTTC. Translation gives CASSLGAGRALDEQFF.

This chain uses TRBV19 with TRBJ1-5, with TRBD1 identical over 7 bases. Looked up from germline, CDR1 is LNHDA and CDR2 is SQIVND (reference sequence). Trimming removed 7 bases from V and 2 bases from J; junction bases left unmatched: 5. The CDR3 covers 14 residues. This CDR3 is CASTPGQRNQPQHF. The CDR3 DNA sequence: TGTGCCAGTACACCGGGACAGCGCAATCAGCCCCAGCATTTT.

V and J are TRBV7-9 and TRBJ1-3; TRBD1 is a possible D gene (5 bases). This CDR3 spans 13 amino acids. Germline assignment: CDR1 SEHNR and CDR2 FQNEAQ (reference sequence). V dropped 2 bases and J dropped 8 bases, with 10 bases sitting between them. The CDR3 sequence is CASSLSGGDTIYF. CDR3 nucleotide sequence: TGTGCCAGCAGCTTAAGTGGAGGGGACACCATATATTTT. The full variable domain, with the rest looked up from reference TRBV7-9 and TRBJ1-3, is DTGVSQNPRHKITKRGQNVTFRCDPISEHNRLYWYRQTLGQGPEFLTYFQNEAQLEKSRLLSDRFSAERPKGSFSTLEIQRTEQGDSAMYLCASSLSGGDTIYFGEGSWLTVV.